This passage covers 26 T cell receptor beta chains from one sample sequenced in a study of OX40 agonist ivuxolimab in advanced cancers. Some clones are missing from TCRdb's copy, which holds only in-frame ones; the method was immunoSEQ multiplex PCR. This table has roughly 120,000 clones, roughly 90% appearing once. The specimen comprised CD4+ or CD8+ T cells sorted from blood, sampled in a trial of the OX40 agonist ivuxolimab. The receptor source for this set is an adult with an advanced solid tumor such as melanoma, head and neck, liver or kidney cancer.

The chain joins TRBV30 to TRBJ2-7; 8 nucleotides agree with TRBD1. Germline CDR1 reads GTSNPN; CDR2 reads SVGIG (reference sequence). The CDR3 runs to 15 residues. V shed 4 bases, J shed 2 bases, and the junction held 10 bases outside the gene matches. CDR3 amino acids: CAWMSRGLPPYEQYF. As DNA, the CDR3 is TGTGCCTGGATGAGCAGGGGGCTCCCCCCCTACGAGCAGTACTTC. Based on the CDR3 plus reference TRBV30 and TRBJ2-7, the full variable domain is SQTIHQWPATLVQPVGSPLSLECTVEGTSNPNLYWYRQAAGRGLQLLFYSVGIGQISSEVPQNLSASRPQDRQFILSSKKLLLSDSGFYLCAWMSRGLPPYEQYFGPGTRLTVT.

The table lists this clone with a count of one. The chain is built from TRBV4-2 and TRBJ2-2; TRBD2 matches at 12 bases. This CDR3 has 16 residues. V was clipped by 1 base and J by 6 bases; unmatched bases: 3. CDR1 LGHNA and CDR2 YNFKEQ come from the germline V gene. The CDR3 is CASSQVRLAGAGELFF. In nucleotides, the CDR3 is TGTGCCAGCAGCCAAGTAAGACTAGCGGGAGCCGGGGAGCTGTTTTTT.

V gene TRBV27 combines with J gene TRBJ2-7; D gene unclear. The CDR3 spans 14 residues. Germline V CDR1 and CDR2: MNHEY, SMNVEV (reference sequence). Trimming pared 5 bases from V and 0 bases from J, leaving 11 bases between. CDR3 protein: CASSLSALSYEQYF. CDR3 DNA sequence: TGTGCCAGCAGTCTGAGTGCTCTCTCCTACGAGCAGTACTTC.

The chain recombines TRBV6-5 with TRBJ2-7; the D gene is possibly TRBD1 (5 bases). Trimming shortened V by 0 bases and J by 5 bases, and 17 bases separated the two germline ends. Germline CDR1 is MNHEY and CDR2 is SVGAGI. This CDR3 region has 16 residues. The CDR3 nucleotides read TGTGCCAGCAGTTACTCGTTTGCAGGGATGGCCCACGAGCAGTACTTC. As protein: CASSYSFAGMAHEQYF.

This chain joins TRBV5-4 and TRBJ1-4; D is possibly TRBD1 (6 bases). The germline V gene encodes CDR1 SGHNT and CDR2 YYREEE (reference sequence). This CDR3 has 16 amino acids. The V gene lost 3 bases and the J gene lost 7 bases, with 19 bases spanning the gap. CDR3 sequence reads: CASSSFQGIRGEKLFF. The CDR3 nucleotides are TGTGCCAGCAGCTCATTTCAGGGGATCCGGGGTGAAAAACTGTTTTTT.

This clone was seen a few times. The V call is TRBV30, the J call TRBJ1-2; no firm D call. V was trimmed by 1 base and J by 9 bases, leaving 12 bases between them. Germline V gene sequence: CDR1 GTSNPN, CDR2 SVGIG (reference sequence). The CDR3 runs to 12 residues. CDR3 amino acids: CAWSAQGMRYTF. In nucleotides, the CDR3 is TGTGCCTGGAGTGCCCAAGGGATGCGCTACACCTTC.

The chain has TRBV7-9 and TRBJ2-7, with TRBD2 identical over 9 bases. Germline V CDR1 and CDR2: SEHNR, FQNEAQ (reference sequence). V lost 1 base to trimming and J lost 7 bases; unmatched junction nucleotides: 8. The CDR3 is 15 amino acids. The CDR3 DNA reads TGTGCCAGCAGCTTAGAAGCGGGAGGACTGAGGGAGCAGTACTTC. This translates into CASSLEAGGLREQYF.

CDR3 DNA: TGCGCCAGCAGCTTAAGGCCCGGACAGGGCAACACCGGGGAGCTGTTTTTT. As protein: CASSLRPGQGNTGELFF. This chain uses TRBV5-1 with TRBJ2-2; 8 nucleotides align to TRBD1. V was pared by 2 bases and J by 2 bases, with 8 bases of the junction left unmatched. This CDR3 region has 17 residues. The germline V gene encodes CDR1 SGHRS and CDR2 YFSETQ.

The chain uses TRBV6-5 and TRBJ1-1; D gene uncertain. Trimming removed 2 bases at V and 11 bases at J, with 9 bases between. The CDR3 has 11 residues. Per germline, CDR1 MNHEY and CDR2 SVGAGI. The CDR3 here is CASSYGRWAFF. CDR3 DNA: TGTGCCAGCAGTTACGGACGGTGGGCTTTCTTT.

The chain links TRBV19 to TRBJ1-4; D is uncertain. V was pared by 6 bases and J by 2 bases, with 13 bases between. The length of the CDR3 is 15 residues. Germline CDR1 is LNHDA and CDR2 is SQIVND (reference sequence). CDR3 amino acids: CASSPQWVTNEKLFF. CDR3 nucleotides: TGTGCCAGTAGCCCCCAGTGGGTGACTAATGAAAAACTGTTTTTT.

The V and J genes are TRBV4-1 and TRBJ1-5, with unresolved D. Germline loops: CDR1 MGHRA, CDR2 YSYEKL. This CDR3 is 13 amino acids long. V lost 0 bases and J lost 10, with 10 bases in between. CDR3 DNA: TGCGCCAGCAGCCAAGAGCTCGGAGGACCCCAGCATTTT. Encoded protein: CASSQELGGPQHF.

This clone was detected a few times. The chain has TRBV7-3 and TRBJ1-1, with D possibly TRBD1 on 6 matching bases. Trimming cost V 1 base and J 6 bases, with 12 bases left between them. The CDR3 length is 14 residues. Germline CDR1 SGHTA, CDR2 FQGTGA. CDR3 amino acids: CASSLNGGLAEAFF. The CDR3 DNA sequence: TGTGCCAGCAGCTTAAACGGGGGCTTGGCTGAAGCTTTCTTT.

The rearrangement joins TRBV19 to TRBJ1-1; D gene ambiguous. Trimming pared 1 base from V and 0 bases from J, leaving 15 bases between. Germline values: CDR1 LNHDA, CDR2 SQIVND (reference sequence). The CDR3 consists of 17 residues. The CDR3, as DNA: TGTGCCAGTAGTATAGGGTCGGGCAGATCAATGAACACTGAAGCTTTCTTT. Residues: CASSIGSGRSMNTEAFF.

This chain joins TRBV7-2 and TRBJ2-7, with D perhaps being TRBD1 or TRBD2 (6 bases each). The germline V gene encodes CDR1 SGHTA and CDR2 FQGNSA. The CDR3 loop spans 15 amino acids. The V gene lost 5 bases and the J gene lost 2 bases, with 16 bases spanning the gap. For the CDR3, the DNA is TGTGCCAGCAGCGCTTATGGGGGGCGAGCCTACGAGCAGTACTTC. Its translation is CASSAYGGRAYEQYF.

This chain uses TRBV18 with TRBJ1-1; TRBD1 matches 9 bases. The germline CDR1 and CDR2 sequences are KGHSH and LQKENI. The V segment lost 3 bases and the J segment 6 bases; nucleotides outside the gene matches: 8. The CDR3 loop spans 15 amino acids. The DNA for the CDR3 is TGTGCCAGCTCACCTTCTACAGGGGGCGACGCTGAAGCTTTCTTT. Translation gives CASSPSTGGDAEAFF.

This clone was counted a few times. The gene calls are TRBV5-4 and TRBJ1-2; no clear D gene. From germline, CDR1 is SGHNT and CDR2 YYREEE (reference sequence). There are 14 residues in the CDR3. V gave up 0 bases and J gave up 5 bases, with 11 bases separating them. This CDR3 is CASSLEGGRYGYTF. The DNA for the CDR3 is TGTGCCAGCAGCTTGGAGGGAGGACGATATGGCTACACCTTC.

The chain is built from TRBV4-2 and TRBJ2-2; TRBD1 matches at 9 bases. After removal of 5 bases from V and 3 bases from J, the junction contained 4 bases not matched to a gene. The CDR3 is 15 amino acids. Germline V gene data show CDR1 as LGHNA and CDR2 as YNFKEQ. The CDR3 spells CASSSRDRDTGELFF. DNA for the CDR3: TGTGCCAGCAGCAGCCGGGACAGGGACACCGGGGAGCTGTTTTTT.

The V gene is TRBV28, the J gene TRBJ1-5; D not resolved. The CDR3 runs 15 residues. The germline CDR1 and CDR2 sequences are MDHEN and SYDVKM. Trimming stripped 7 bases from V and 2 bases from J, with 15 bases between. CDR3 loop: CASTETWAGNQPQHF. The DNA of the CDR3 is TGTGCCAGCACCGAGACCTGGGCCGGCAATCAGCCCCAGCATTTT.

V is TRBV7-8 and J is TRBJ2-3; 9 bases agree with TRBD2. The V and J ends lost 0 bases and 5 bases, in that order; junction bases with no gene match: 9. CDR3 length: 17 amino acids. The germline gives CDR1 SGHVS, CDR2 FQNEAQ. As DNA, the CDR3 is TGTGCCAGCAGCTTAGCGACTGGCGGGGGGGCAATAGATACGCAGTATTTT. It yields the protein CASSLATGGGAIDTQYF.

The genes are TRBV7-8 and TRBJ1-4; D is uncertain. The CDR3 runs to 16 residues. Germline V lookup: CDR1 SGHVS, CDR2 FQNEAQ. V was pared by 2 bases and J by 5 bases, with 15 bases between. The CDR3 sequence: CASSLNGWQENEKLFF. CDR3 sequence (DNA): TGTGCCAGCAGCTTAAATGGTTGGCAGGAAAATGAAAAACTGTTTTTT. Full variable domain (remainder filled in from reference TRBV7-8 and TRBJ1-4): GAGVSQSPRYKVAKRGQDVALRCDPISGHVSLFWYQQALGQGPEFLTYFQNEAQLDKSGLPSDRFFAERPEGSVSTLKIQRTQQEDSAVYLCASSLNGWQENEKLFFGSGTQLSVL.

This chain connects TRBV28 to TRBJ1-5; perhaps TRBD1 as D (5 bases). The CDR3 loop spans 14 amino acids. Per the germline V gene, CDR1 is MDHEN and CDR2 is SYDVKM. The V gene lost 9 bases and the J gene lost 3 bases, with 15 bases spanning the gap. CDR3: CASIPGRHNQPQHF. The CDR3 coding sequence is TGTGCCAGTATCCCGGGACGGCACAATCAGCCCCAGCATTTT.

The chain couples TRBV5-4 to TRBJ2-7; TRBD2 agrees at 8 bases. CDR1 SGHNT and CDR2 YYREEE come from the germline V gene (reference sequence). The CDR3 has 15 residues. V shed 0 bases and J 7 bases; nucleotides not matched to a gene: 9. In DNA, the CDR3 is TGTGCCAGCAGCTTGGCCGGGAGGGAGACGGGTGAGCAGTACTTC. Its translation: CASSLAGRETGEQYF.

The rearrangement links TRBV4-2 to TRBJ1-1; D call uncertain. Germline CDR1 and CDR2: LGHNA and YNFKEQ. This CDR3 is built from 15 residues. V lost 0 bases to trimming and J lost 0 bases, with 8 bases between them. The CDR3 here is CASSQEQGMNTEAFF. CDR3 sequence (DNA): TGTGCCAGCAGCCAAGAGCAAGGAATGAACACTGAAGCTTTCTTT.

V and J are TRBV30 and TRBJ1-2; 8 positions agree with TRBD1. Germline-derived CDR1 and CDR2 are GTSNPN and SVGIG (reference sequence). This CDR3 spans 13 amino acids. The ends lost 4 bases at V and 4 bases at J; junction bases unmatched: 5. For the CDR3, the DNA is TGTGCCTGGACACAGGGGGTTAGCTATGGCTACACCTTC. Translation: CAWTQGVSYGYTF. The complete variable domain, with remaining parts taken from reference TRBV30 and TRBJ1-2, reads SQTIHQWPATLVQPVGSPLSLECTVEGTSNPNLYWYRQAAGRGLQLLFYSVGIGQISSEVPQNLSASRPQDRQFILSSKKLLLSDSGFYLCAWTQGVSYGYTFGSGTRLTVV.

This chain joins TRBV6-1 and TRBJ1-1; D not resolved. The germline V gene encodes CDR1 MNHNS and CDR2 SASEGT. The CDR3 has 14 amino acids. V lost 5 bases, J lost 6 bases, and 16 bases lay in between. CDR3 sequence reads: CASSQTGLSAEAFF. Written as DNA, the CDR3 is TGTGCCAGCAGTCAAACCGGGTTGAGCGCTGAAGCTTTCTTT.

V and J are TRBV27 and TRBJ2-3; 10 bases align to TRBD2. The V segment lost 2 bases and the J segment 8 bases; nucleotides outside the gene matches: 7. The CDR3 spans 15 residues. The germline V gene has CDR1 MNHEY and CDR2 SMNVEV (reference sequence). CDR3 region: CASSLGAGGFTTQYF. The CDR3, as DNA: TGTGCCAGCAGTTTAGGAGCGGGAGGGTTTACTACGCAGTATTTT.